This is a list of T cell receptor beta chains from one sample in a study of cytomegalovirus exposure and HLA in healthy donors. The method was immunoSEQ multiplex PCR; TCRdb's version includes in-frame clones alone and lacks a portion of them. The sample lists approximately 97,000 clones; 79% were seen once. Sequencing was done on a sample of PBMCs. The receptors originated from a male donor in good health and CMV-seropositive. CDR3s include the opening cysteine and the closing phenylalanine or tryptophan. Each record gives: J gene, clone size, V gene, D gene, CDR3 protein, CDR3 DNA. The D gene is left open where the match is weak. Clone size appears in some rows only: once, few, many, or a class for an expanded clone.

>TRBJ2-7|.|TRBV6-5|TRBD1
CASSKDRGGYEQYF
TGTGCCAGCAGTAAGGACAGGGGTGGGTACGAGCAGTACTTC
>TRBJ2-4|.|TRBV13|.
CASSFRDNKNIQYF
TGTGCCAGCAGCTTCCGGGACAACAAAAACATTCAGTACTTC
>TRBJ1-6|.|TRBV6-5|.
CATRGDWYSPLHF
TGTGCCACCCGGGGGGACTGGTATTCACCCCTCCACTTT
>TRBJ1-6|.|TRBV27|.
CATKTGAYNSPLHF
TGTGCCACTAAAACCGGGGCCTATAATTCACCCCTCCACTTT
>TRBJ2-7|.|TRBV5-4|.
CASSTTGSYEQYF
TGTGCCAGCAGCACGACAGGCTCCTACGAGCAGTACTTC
>TRBJ1-2|.|TRBV9|.
CASSHGLDYGYTF
TGTGCCAGCAGCCACGGGTTGGACTATGGCTACACCTTC
>TRBJ1-2|.|TRBV6-1|TRBD1
CASSPTGARFGYTF
TGTGCCAGCAGTCCAACAGGGGCGAGGTTTGGCTACACCTTC
>TRBJ1-2|.|TRBV6-5|.
CASSYSGGAGYTF
TGTGCCAGCAGTTACTCCGGGGGGGCCGGCTACACCTTC
>TRBJ1-6|.|TRBV5-1|.
CASSLEAVLSSYNSPLHF
TGCGCCAGCAGCTTGGAGGCGGTCCTCAGCTCCTATAATTCACCCCTCCACTTT
>TRBJ1-2|.|TRBV30|TRBD1
CALAGGSNYGYTF
TGTGCCTTGGCAGGGGGTTCTAACTATGGCTACACCTTC
>TRBJ1-2|.|TRBV6-1|.
CASSPRDGGRYGYTF
TGTGCCAGCAGTCCCCGGGACGGGGGGCGGTATGGCTACACCTTC
>TRBJ2-1|.|TRBV18|TRBD1
CASSRRTGAGEQFF
TGTGCCAGCTCACGACGGACAGGGGCGGGTGAGCAGTTCTTC
>TRBJ1-1|.|TRBV6-5|.
CASSYSDRNTEAFF
TGTGCCAGCAGTTACTCGGACAGGAACACTGAAGCTTTCTTT
>TRBJ1-1|.|TRBV11-2|.
CASSPTGTEAFF
TGTGCCAGCAGCCCAACGGGGACTGAAGCTTTCTTT
>TRBJ1-2|few|TRBV15|TRBD1
CATSRDRTGGAGDGYTF
TGTGCCACCAGCAGAGATAGGACAGGGGGCGCAGGCGATGGCTACACCTTC